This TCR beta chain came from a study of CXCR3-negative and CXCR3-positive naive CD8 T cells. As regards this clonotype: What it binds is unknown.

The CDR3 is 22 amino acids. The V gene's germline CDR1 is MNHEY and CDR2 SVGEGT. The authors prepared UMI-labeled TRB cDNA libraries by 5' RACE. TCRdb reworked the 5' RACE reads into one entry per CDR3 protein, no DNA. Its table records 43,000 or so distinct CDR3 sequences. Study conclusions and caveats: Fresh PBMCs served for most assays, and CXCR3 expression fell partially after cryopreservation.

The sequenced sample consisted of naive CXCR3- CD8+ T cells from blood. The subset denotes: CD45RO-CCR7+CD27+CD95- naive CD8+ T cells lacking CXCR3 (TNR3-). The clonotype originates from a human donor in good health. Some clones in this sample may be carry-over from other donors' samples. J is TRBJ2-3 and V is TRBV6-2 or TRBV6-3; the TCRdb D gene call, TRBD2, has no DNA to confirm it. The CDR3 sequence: CASSYPGGTTSGGRWRTDTQYF.